A selection of T cell receptor beta chains follows, all from one sample in a study of CD8 T cells in ankylosing spondylitis. TCRdb reanalysed the 5' RACE reads using MiXCR and keeps one entry per CDR3 protein. The sample has about 220,000 distinct CDR3 sequences; about 18% are singletons. Material for sequencing was blood, either unsorted or a sorted T cell fraction (not recorded which). These receptors were taken from a male donor with ankylosing spondylitis. The CDR3 runs from the conserved cysteine through the conserved F or W. Fields, in order: clone size, J gene, D gene, V gene, CDR3 length, CDR3 DNA, CDR3 protein. The D gene is left open where the match is weak. Clone size is stated in some rows and not others, as once, few, many or a class when expanded.

few TRBJ2-1 TRBD2 TRBV27 16 TGTGCCAGCAGTTCCATAGCGGGCAACTCCTACAATGAGCAGTTCTTC CASSSIAGNSYNEQFF
few TRBJ1-5 NA TRBV20-1 14 TGCAGTGCCCTAGACCGATATAGCAATCAGCCCCAGCATTTT CSALDRYSNQPQHF
NA TRBJ2-1 TRBD2 TRBV11-1 17 TGTGCCAGCAGTCCCAGAGAGCGGGAGGTCTTAAACAATGAGCAGTTCTTC CASSPREREVLNNEQFF
many TRBJ2-7 TRBD1 TRBV10-3 16 TGTGCCATCAGTGAGTCGATGGACAGGGAGCCCTACGAGCAGTACTTC CAISESMDREPYEQYF
NA TRBJ2-1 NA TRBV4-1 13 TGCGCCAGCAGCCTTCTCACGGCCCATGAGCAGTTCTTC CASSLLTAHEQFF
NA TRBJ2-2 NA TRBV7-6 19 TGTGCCAGCAGTTCACCCCGGGGGCGGACTGCCCCCAACACCGGGGAGCTGTTTTTT CASSSPRGRTAPNTGELFF
NA TRBJ1-2 TRBD1 TRBV9 16 TGTGCCAGCAGCGTAGTCGAGGGGGCTCGCGACTATGGCTACACCTTC CASSVVEGARDYGYTF
few TRBJ2-2 TRBD2 TRBV12-3/TRBV12-4 15 TGTGCCAGCAGTAAACTAGCGGAATACACCGGGGAGCTGTTTTTT CASSKLAEYTGELFF
NA TRBJ2-7 NA TRBV27 15 TGTGCCAGCAGTTTATATACTGCCACCACCTACGAGCAGTACTTC CASSLYTATTYEQYF
few TRBJ1-2 NA TRBV12-3/TRBV12-4 15 TGTGCCAGCAGTTTTGCCGGGGGAGCTAACTATGGCTACACCTTC CASSFAGGANYGYTF
few TRBJ2-3 NA TRBV7-2 15 TGTGCCAGCAGCTTATGGGGGAATGTGGTCGATACGCAGTATTTT CASSLWGNVVDTQYF
few TRBJ1-5 NA TRBV19 17 TGTGCCAGTAGTATGCAACAGTCGCTAAATAGCAATCAGCCCCAGCATTTT CASSMQQSLNSNQPQHF
NA TRBJ2-1 TRBD2 TRBV3-1 14 TGTGCCAGCAGCCCAACTAGCGGGGTTGATGAGCAGTTCTTC CASSPTSGVDEQFF
once TRBJ2-7 TRBD1 TRBV3-1 14 TGTGCCAGCTCAGACAGGGGTGTTTCCTACGAGCAGTACTTC CASSDRGVSYEQYF
many TRBJ1-5 NA TRBV12-3/TRBV12-4 15 TGTGCCAGCAGTTTAGTTGGAGGCCCCGGGCAGCCCCAGCATTTT CASSLVGGPGQPQHF
few TRBJ2-1 TRBD2 TRBV12-3/TRBV12-4 16 TGTGCCAGCAGTTTCATCGTGGGAGGGCCTTTCACTGAGCAGTTCTTC CASSFIVGGPFTEQFF